This T cell receptor (beta chain) was documented in a study of identical twins. The cDNA had a unique molecular identifier and a template-switch universal primer site. TCRdb re-called the 5' RACE reads through MiXCR, storing one row per CDR3 protein. The repertoire consists of about 790,000 distinct CDR3 sequences, with 18% occurring once and the leading ten covering over 10%. Healthy Caucasians provided all donations. Trimming removed 1 base at V and 12 bases at J, with 13 bases between. Germline V gene data show CDR1 as SGHTA and CDR2 as FQGNSA. The length of the CDR3 is 13 residues. This same sample was also taken into another study, of T cells expressing NK-cell markers.

The TCR originated in a young woman in good health. The sequencing sample was made of PBMCs. The chain has TRBV7-2 and TRBJ2-1; D is ambiguous. The CDR3 DNA is TGTGCCAGCAGCTTAGAAGCAAAGCGTCTGCAGTTCTTC. Protein: CASSLEAKRLQFF.